These 28 T cell receptor beta chains came from one sample sequenced in a study of blood T cell repertoires in COVID-19. Data came from immunoSEQ multiplex PCR; TCRdb stores just in-frame clones and leaves some out. The sample has 200,000 to 250,000 clones; roughly 86% are singletons. The sequenced sample was peripheral blood. These receptors were collected from a woman aged 55-75 years who had recovered from COVID-19.

The chain carries TRBV27 and TRBJ1-1, with TRBD1 identical over 9 bases. CDR3 length: 15 residues. Germline V gene sequence: CDR1 MNHEY, CDR2 SMNVEV (reference sequence). V was clipped by 5 bases and J by 4 bases; unmatched bases: 8. CDR3 sequence (DNA): TGTGCCAGCAGTCACAGGGGGCTCGGGGGCACTGAAGCTTTCTTT. Protein product: CASSHRGLGGTEAFF.

V gene TRBV28 combines with J gene TRBJ1-2; 8 nucleotides align to TRBD1. The germline gives CDR1 MDHEN, CDR2 SYDVKM. V shed 5 bases, J shed 7 bases, and the junction held 15 bases outside the gene matches. CDR3 length: 16 amino acids. The CDR3 reads CASSPQQGAVPLGYTF. CDR3 DNA: TGTGCCAGCAGTCCTCAGCAGGGGGCAGTACCGCTTGGCTACACCTTC.

V is TRBV19 and J is TRBJ1-3, with D perhaps TRBD1 (6 bases). Germline V lookup: CDR1 LNHDA, CDR2 SQIVND (reference sequence). V gave up 6 bases and J gave up 0 bases, with 15 bases separating them. This CDR3 has 16 residues. The CDR3 nucleotides read TGTGCCAGTAGGGCAAGACAGGCGCACTCTGGAAACACCATATATTTT. It translates to CASRARQAHSGNTIYF.

The V gene is TRBV15, the J gene TRBJ2-1, with 10 bases aligning to TRBD2. Per the germline V gene, CDR1 is LNHNV and CDR2 is YYDKDF (reference sequence). CDR3 size: 16 residues. Trimming removed 0 bases from V and 4 bases from J; junction bases left unmatched: 3. CDR3 amino acids: CATSRDYSGRYNEQFF. The CDR3 DNA is TGTGCCACCAGCAGAGATTATAGCGGGAGGTACAATGAGCAGTTCTTC. Variable domain in full (rest from reference TRBV15 and TRBJ2-1): DAMVIQNPRYQVTQFGKPVTLSCSQTLNHNVMYWYQQKSSQAPKLLFHYYDKDFNNEADTPDNFQSRRPNTSFCFLDIRSPGLGDTAMYLCATSRDYSGRYNEQFFGPGTRLTVL.

V gene TRBV7-9 combines with J gene TRBJ1-4, with D perhaps matching TRBD1 (6 bases). Germline CDR1 SEHNR, CDR2 FQNEAQ (reference sequence). CDR3 length: 14 amino acids. The V and J ends lost 5 bases and 8 bases respectively, with 15 bases between them. CDR3 sequence: CASSHWTVREKLFF. In DNA, the CDR3 is TGTGCCAGCAGCCATTGGACAGTCCGGGAAAAACTGTTTTTT.

This clone was observed a few times. The CDR3 DNA sequence: TGTGCCATCAGGCCTACAGGGATCTCCAACTATGGCTACACCTTC. This translates into CAIRPTGISNYGYTF. The genes are TRBV10-3 and TRBJ1-2, with D possibly being TRBD1 (6 bases). The V end lost 6 bases, the J end lost 2 bases, and 16 bases lay between the germline ends. The CDR3 consists of 15 residues. From germline, CDR1 is ENHRY and CDR2 SYGVKD.

The chain links TRBV15 to TRBJ1-5, with 7 nucleotides matching TRBD1. V lost 0 bases and J lost 9; bases outside the gene matches: 11. The germline gives CDR1 LNHNV, CDR2 YYDKDF (reference sequence). There are 16 residues in the CDR3. CDR3 sequence reads: CATSRERGQPSRPQHF. The CDR3 region has the DNA TGTGCCACCAGCAGAGAAAGGGGACAGCCCAGCCGGCCCCAGCATTTT.

In the case of this clone: Other DNA sequences in this sample translate to the same CDR3. The rearrangement links TRBV7-8 to TRBJ1-5; D gene uncertain. Trimming cost V 4 bases and J 5 bases, with 9 bases left between them. The CDR3 covers 13 residues. The germline CDR1 and CDR2 sequences are SGHVS and FQNEAQ. CDR3 residues: CASSSAGYQPQHF. CDR3 in DNA: TGTGCCAGCAGCTCAGCCGGGTATCAGCCCCAGCATTTT. Full variable domain (outside the CDR3, taken from reference TRBV7-8 and TRBJ1-5): GAGVSQSPRYKVAKRGQDVALRCDPISGHVSLFWYQQALGQGPEFLTYFQNEAQLDKSGLPSDRFFAERPEGSVSTLKIQRTQQEDSAVYLCASSSAGYQPQHFGDGTRLSIL.

There are a few counts of this clone. The genes are TRBV2 and TRBJ1-1; D gene ambiguous. The CDR3 sequence is 11 residues long. Germline V gene sequence: CDR1 SNHLY, CDR2 FYNNEI. With 3 bases removed from V and 11 bases from J, the gap between germline ends came to 10 bases. In nucleotides, the CDR3 is TGTGCCAGCAGTGAGGAGGCATCGGCTTTCTTT. Amino acids: CASSEEASAFF.

The chain recombines TRBV23-1 with TRBJ1-1, with D perhaps matching TRBD1 (6 bases). TRBV23-1 is given ORF status, its function remaining uncertain. The CDR3 runs to 14 residues. The V and J ends lost 5 bases and 5 bases respectively, with 15 bases between them. The chain's CDR3 is CASSLQGKGTEAFF. CDR3 coding DNA: TGCGCCAGCAGTTTACAGGGAAAGGGGACTGAAGCTTTCTTT.

This chain connects TRBV7-9 to TRBJ2-5; 7 bases match TRBD1. Germline trimming cut 1 base from V and 2 bases from J; bases unmatched to any gene: 1. Looked up from germline, CDR1 is SEHNR and CDR2 is FQNEAQ (reference sequence). This CDR3 has 14 amino acids. CDR3 loop: CASSLGTGQETQYF. CDR3 coding DNA: TGTGCCAGCAGCTTAGGGACAGGACAAGAGACCCAGTACTTC. Looking up the rest from reference TRBV7-9 and TRBJ2-5 gives the full variable domain: DTGVSQNPRHKITKRGQNVTFRCDPISEHNRLYWYRQTLGQGPEFLTYFQNEAQLEKSRLLSDRFSAERPKGSFSTLEIQRTEQGDSAMYLCASSLGTGQETQYFGPGTRLLVL.

The chain uses TRBV2 and TRBJ1-3, with D hard to call. The length of the CDR3 is 14 residues. V lost 1 base and J 0 bases, leaving 4 bases between the germline ends. Germline V gene sequence: CDR1 SNHLY, CDR2 FYNNEI. CDR3 DNA: TGTGCCAGCAGTGAAGTCAACTCTGGAAACACCATATATTTT. Translating gives CASSEVNSGNTIYF.

J is TRBJ2-1 and V is TRBV19; a weak D match, TRBD1 (5 bases). This CDR3 region has 14 residues. The germline V gene encodes CDR1 LNHDA and CDR2 SQIVND (reference sequence). Trimming cost V 4 bases and J 8 bases, with 15 bases left between them. The CDR3 region has the DNA TGTGCCAGTAGTAGCCAGGGAAGGTTCTATGAGCAGTTCTTC. Translating gives CASSSQGRFYEQFF.

This chain joins TRBV9 and TRBJ1-2, with D possibly TRBD1 on 6 matching bases. V lost 4 bases and J lost 4, with 14 bases in between. The CDR3 totals 14 residues. Germline V gene lookup returns CDR1 SGDLS and CDR2 YYNGEE. The CDR3: CASSFLGGTYGYTF. The CDR3 nucleotides read TGTGCCAGCAGCTTTCTAGGGGGAACCTATGGCTACACCTTC.

This chain joins TRBV12-3 or TRBV12-4 and TRBJ2-5; D remains ambiguous. V was clipped by 7 bases and J by 5 bases, with 8 bases between them. This CDR3 spans 11 amino acids. The CDR3 nucleotides read TGTGCCAGCACCCGTCGTGAGACCCAGTACTTC. Translation gives CASTRRETQYF.

This sequence joins TRBV19 and TRBJ1-1; D may be TRBD1 (5 bases). Trimming pared 3 bases from V and 1 base from J, leaving 6 bases between. Germline lookup yields CDR1 LNHDA and CDR2 SQIVND (reference sequence). This CDR3 is 13 amino acids long. The CDR3 sequence: CASSIQGNTEAFF. The DNA of the CDR3 is TGTGCCAGTAGTATTCAGGGGAACACTGAAGCTTTCTTT.

The gene calls are TRBV5-1 and TRBJ2-7, with 8 bases aligning to TRBD1. This CDR3 region has 14 residues. The J segment lost 3 bases and the V segment lost 2 bases, leaving 4 bases of the junction unmatched. In germline, CDR1 is SGHRS, CDR2 YFSETQ. The CDR3: CASSFLQGGYEQYF. The CDR3 nucleotides are TGCGCCAGCAGCTTCCTACAGGGGGGCTACGAGCAGTACTTC.

The CDR3 loop is CASSQGGDTEAFF. CDR3 nucleotide sequence: TGTGCCAGCTCTCAGGGAGGGGACACTGAAGCTTTCTTT. The J gene is TRBJ1-1, the V gene TRBV18; tentatively, D is TRBD1 (5 bases). Germline assignment: CDR1 KGHSH and CDR2 LQKENI. V lost 6 bases and J 3 bases, leaving 11 bases between the germline ends. The CDR3 runs to 13 residues.

This chain links TRBV19 with TRBJ1-2; 7 bases align to TRBD1. The CDR3 runs to 17 residues. With 5 bases clipped from V and 0 bases from J, the junction kept 12 bases outside the gene matches. CDR1 LNHDA and CDR2 SQIVND come from the germline V gene (reference sequence). This chain's CDR3 is CASSLTRTGGPNYGYTF. Here the CDR3 DNA reads TGTGCCAGTAGTCTAACCCGGACAGGCGGGCCTAACTATGGCTACACCTTC.

This clone was found a few times. An end of the junction differs from the germline gene, which may be a read error. V usage is TRBV20-1 and J usage is TRBJ1-1; D uncertain. The germline V gene encodes CDR1 DFQATT and CDR2 SNEGSKA (reference sequence). The CDR3 contains 11 residues. The CDR3 sequence is CSPLNETPNSF. CDR3 bases: TGCAGTCCACTAAACGAGACCCCTAACTCCTTT.

The rearrangement uses TRBV9 and TRBJ1-2, with D maybe TRBD1 (5 bases). There are 14 residues in the CDR3. Trimming removed 7 bases at V and 8 bases at J, with 21 bases between. Germline lookup yields CDR1 SGDLS and CDR2 YYNGEE. The chain's CDR3 is CASRPAWAGRGYTF. The CDR3 DNA follows: TGTGCCAGCCGACCTGCTTGGGCAGGGAGGGGCTACACCTTC.

V and J are TRBV28 and TRBJ1-5, with 8 nucleotides matching TRBD1. Germline V gene lookup returns CDR1 MDHEN and CDR2 SYDVKM. With 3 bases clipped from V and 6 bases from J, the junction kept 13 bases outside the gene matches. This CDR3 contains 17 residues. As DNA, the CDR3 is TGTGCCAGCAGTTTCGACCCTGGGCAGGGGGCGGGTCAGCCCCAGCATTTT. Translated: CASSFDPGQGAGQPQHF.

The gene calls are TRBV4-3 and TRBJ1-4, with a possible D match to TRBD1 (5 bases). Trimming pared 3 bases from V and 6 bases from J, leaving 14 bases between. Germline CDR1 reads LGHNA; CDR2 reads YSLEER. The CDR3 loop spans 15 amino acids. In nucleotides, the CDR3 is TGCGCCAGCAGCCAGCGGGGGGGAGGGTATGAAAAACTGTTTTTT. Encoded protein: CASSQRGGGYEKLFF.

This rearrangement joins TRBV6-2 or TRBV6-3 to TRBJ2-2, with TRBD1 matching over 9 bases. In germline, CDR1 is MNHEY, CDR2 SVGEGT. This CDR3 has 18 residues. V was clipped by 4 bases and J by 0 bases; unmatched bases: 9. The CDR3 reads CASSFRDRVPANTGELFF. The CDR3 coding sequence is TGTGCCAGCAGTTTCCGGGACAGGGTTCCAGCGAACACCGGGGAGCTGTTTTTT.

The chain combines TRBV20-1 with TRBJ2-1; tentative D call: TRBD2 (5 bases). V lost 3 bases and J lost 2, with 11 bases in between. CDR3 length: 14 residues. CDR1 and CDR2 (germline): DFQATT, SNEGSKA (reference sequence). This CDR3 is CSASERVPYNEQFF. The DNA for the CDR3 is TGCAGTGCTAGTGAGAGGGTCCCCTACAATGAGCAGTTCTTC.

To note about this clone: A junction end diverges from the germline sequence, so it may reflect a read error. The rearrangement links TRBV7-7 to TRBJ2-2; D is perhaps TRBD1 (6 bases). The CDR3 has 13 residues. From germline, CDR1 is SSHAT and CDR2 FNYEAQ (reference sequence). CDR3 loop: CASSPGQTGELFF. CDR3 DNA: TGTGCTAGCAGCCCCGGACAGACCGGGGAGCTGTTTTTT.

The chain combines TRBV5-1 with TRBJ2-7; 8 bases align to TRBD2. Germline-derived CDR1 and CDR2 are SGHRS and YFSETQ. CDR3 length: 16 residues. V was pared by 0 bases and J by 0 bases, with 5 bases of the junction left unmatched. CDR3 sequence: CASSLDGRGGSYEQYF. The DNA of the CDR3 is TGCGCCAGCAGCTTGGACGGCCGGGGGGGCTCCTACGAGCAGTACTTC.

This clone came up a few times. J is TRBJ2-1 and V is TRBV29-1; 7 bases align to TRBD1. Germline V gene data show CDR1 as SQVTM and CDR2 as ANQGSEA. The CDR3 extends over 12 amino acids. J lost 8 bases, V lost 6 bases, and 7 bases had no gene match. The CDR3 region is CSVVTGSDEQFF. In nucleotides, the CDR3 is TGCAGCGTCGTGACAGGGTCCGATGAGCAGTTCTTC.